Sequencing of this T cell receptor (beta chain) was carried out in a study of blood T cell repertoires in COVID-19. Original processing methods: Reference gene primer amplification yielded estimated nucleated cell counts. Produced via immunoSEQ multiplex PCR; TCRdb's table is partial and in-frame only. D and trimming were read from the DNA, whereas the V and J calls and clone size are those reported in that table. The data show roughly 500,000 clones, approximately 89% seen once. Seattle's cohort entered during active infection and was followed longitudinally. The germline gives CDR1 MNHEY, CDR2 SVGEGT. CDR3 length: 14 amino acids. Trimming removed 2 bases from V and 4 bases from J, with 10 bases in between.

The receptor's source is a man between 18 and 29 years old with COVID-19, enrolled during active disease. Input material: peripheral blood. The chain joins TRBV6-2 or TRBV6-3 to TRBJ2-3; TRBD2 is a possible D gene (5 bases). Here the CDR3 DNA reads TGTGCCAGCAGTTACGATTTGAGGGCAGATACGCAGTATTTT. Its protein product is CASSYDLRADTQYF.